The rows below give T cell receptor beta chains drawn from one sample of a study of T-cell reconstitution after alpha-beta-depleted transplantation in children. Via MiXCR, TCRdb re-called the PCR reads, giving one row per CDR3 protein. In the table there are hundreds of thousands of distinct CDR3 sequences, roughly a tenth of which are singletons. Source: PBMCs from the stem cell graft donor, taken from the stem cell graft. Receptors originate from a human donor who donated a stem cell graft to a child with acute myeloid leukemia. The CDR3 runs from the conserved cysteine through the conserved F or W. The D gene is left open where the match is weak. Clone size is given for some rows only: seen once, a few or many times, or a class if the clone is expanded.

j_gene | d_gene | abundance | v_gene | CDR3nt | CDR3aa
TRBJ1-2 | - | - | TRBV12-3/TRBV12-4 | TGTGCCAGCAACCTCGCAGTTAACTATGGCTACACCTTC | CASNLAVNYGYTF
TRBJ2-5 | TRBD2 | - | TRBV20-1 | TGCAGTGCTAACCGGGTTAGCGGGAGCCTTGGGGAGACCCAGTACTTC | CSANRVSGSLGETQYF
TRBJ2-6 | - | many | TRBV28 | TGTGCCAGCAGTTATCTTAGCTCTGGGGCCAACGTCCTGACTTTC | CASSYLSSGANVLTF
TRBJ2-1 | TRBD1 | - | TRBV7-9 | TGTGCCAGCAGCCAGTCAGGGACAGGGTTTTACAATGAGCAGTTCTTC | CASSQSGTGFYNEQFF
TRBJ2-4 | - | - | TRBV25-1 | TGTGCCAGCAGTGGCCCCGGAAAACTAGCCAAAAACATTCAGTACTTC | CASSGPGKLAKNIQYF
TRBJ2-7 | TRBD2 | once | TRBV20-1 | TGCAGTGCTCCTAGACTAGCGGGAGGGCACTACGAGCAGTACTTC | CSAPRLAGGHYEQYF
TRBJ2-3 | TRBD2 | - | TRBV5-5 | TGTGCCAGCAGCTTACTAGCGGGAGCGTTCGGGGCAGATACGCAGTATTTT | CASSLLAGAFGADTQYF
TRBJ2-5 | - | - | TRBV29-1 | TGCAGCGTTTCGCCAGTACAAGAGACCCAGTACTTC | CSVSPVQETQYF
TRBJ2-5 | - | - | TRBV7-2 | TGTGCCAGCAGCTTAAGGTCCTCTCTGAGGGAGACCCAGTACTTC | CASSLRSSLRETQYF
TRBJ2-7 | TRBD2 | few | TRBV6-5 | TGTGCCAGCAGTTCACTAAGGGACGGGAGGGACTACGAGCAGTACTTC | CASSSLRDGRDYEQYF
TRBJ1-3 | - | many | TRBV7-6 | TGTGCCAGCAGCCCCGAGGCCGGGCCTCAAATTACCTCTGGAAACACCATATATTTT | CASSPEAGPQITSGNTIYF
TRBJ2-5 | TRBD1 | many | TRBV5-1 | TGCGCCAGCAGCTTGGAAGGGGGCGAGGCGGAGACCCAGTACTTC | CASSLEGGEAETQYF
TRBJ2-7 | TRBD1 | many | TRBV29-1 | TGCAGCGTGGAGGACAGGGACCCCTACGAGCAGTACTTC | CSVEDRDPYEQYF
TRBJ2-1 | TRBD2 | many | TRBV29-1 | TGCAGCGTTGAAGAACTAGCGGGAGAGGGCGAGCAGTTCTTC | CSVEELAGEGEQFF
TRBJ2-3 | TRBD2 | few | TRBV30 | TGTGCCTCGGGACTAGCGGGAGCAGATACGCAGTATTTT | CASGLAGADTQYF
TRBJ2-3 | TRBD2 | few | TRBV20-1 | TGCAGTGCTAGCGTTCTAGCGGGAATGCCAGATACGCAGTATTTT | CSASVLAGMPDTQYF
TRBJ2-7 | - | few | TRBV2 | TGTGCCAGCAGTGGGACTTTAGAGCAGTACTTC | CASSGTLEQYF
TRBJ2-2 | - | few | TRBV7-2 | TGTGCCAGCAGCTTAGCAAGGGTGTACACCGGGGAGCTGTTTTTT | CASSLARVYTGELFF
TRBJ1-1 | - | - | TRBV6-5 | TGTGCCAGCAGTTACTCTTGGTTCGGTATGAACACTGAAGCTTTCTTT | CASSYSWFGMNTEAFF
TRBJ2-7 | TRBD1 | - | TRBV28 | TGTGCCAGCAGTACTACCGGGACAGGGACCTACGAGCAGTACTTC | CASSTTGTGTYEQYF
TRBJ1-5 | - | - | TRBV6-5 | TGTGCCAGCGGGGAGGGCAATCAGCCCCAGCATTTT | CASGEGNQPQHF
TRBJ1-5 | TRBD1 | many | TRBV20-1 | TGCAGTGTTGAGACAGGGAACAATCAGCCCCAGCATTTT | CSVETGNNQPQHF
TRBJ2-7 | TRBD2 | many | TRBV6-5 | TGTGCCAGCAGTTACGCCGGCGGGGGGTCCCCCTACGAGCAGTACTTC | CASSYAGGGSPYEQYF
TRBJ2-5 | TRBD2 | few | TRBV20-1 | TGCAGTGCTAGAGAGACTAGCGGGAGGGCCAGGAAGACCCAGTACTTC | CSARETSGRARKTQYF
TRBJ2-2 | - | few | TRBV5-1 | TGCGCCAGCAGCCCCTCACGACCGACCGGGGAGCTGTTTTTT | CASSPSRPTGELFF
TRBJ1-2 | TRBD1 | - | TRBV5-1 | TGCGCCAGCAGCCCCACGGTGGGCAGGGGGATCGACTATGGCTACACCTTC | CASSPTVGRGIDYGYTF
TRBJ1-3 | - | - | TRBV28 | TGTGCCAGCAGTTCGACACAGGGATTTGGAAACACCATATATTTT | CASSSTQGFGNTIYF
TRBJ2-1 | TRBD2 | - | TRBV5-1 | TGCGCCAGCTATGGCGGGGGGAGCTCCTACAATGAGCAGTTCTTC | CASYGGGSSYNEQFF
TRBJ2-1 | TRBD2 | - | TRBV9 | TGTGCCAGCAGCGTACCGAGGCTAGCGGGCCGTGGGGGAGTCAATGAGCAGTTCTTC | CASSVPRLAGRGGVNEQFF
TRBJ1-5 | - | - | TRBV30 | TGTGCCTGGAGTGGAAACACAGGGCTTGGTCAGCCCCAGCATTTT | CAWSGNTGLGQPQHF
TRBJ2-5 | TRBD2 | - | TRBV6-2/TRBV6-3 | TGTGCCAGCTTGCGAACGGGAGGGGGAGAGACCCAGTACTTC | CASLRTGGGETQYF
TRBJ2-3 | TRBD1 | many | TRBV5-5 | TGTGCCAGCAGCTTGGTAGCGGGACAGGGGAAAATAGATACGCAGTATTTT | CASSLVAGQGKIDTQYF
TRBJ2-1 | TRBD2 | many | TRBV6-1 | TGTGCCAGCAGTACAACGACTAGCGGTTCCTACAATGAGCAGTTCTTC | CASSTTTSGSYNEQFF
TRBJ1-1 | TRBD1 | few | TRBV6-1 | TGTGCCAGCAGACCCGGGACAGGACTAGTAGCTTTCTTT | CASRPGTGLVAFF
TRBJ2-1 | - | few | TRBV6-1 | TGTGCCAGCAGTCATCACAAAAAGGGCTACAATGAGCAGTTCTTC | CASSHHKKGYNEQFF
TRBJ2-4 | - | many | TRBV6-2/TRBV6-3 | TGTGCCAGCAGTTACTCCCCGGATGGGGGGAAAAACATTCAGTACTTC | CASSYSPDGGKNIQYF
TRBJ2-1 | - | many | TRBV29-1 | TGCAGCGTTGAAGATCGGGCAAACGAGCAGTTCTTC | CSVEDRANEQFF
TRBJ1-2 | TRBD1 | - | TRBV5-1 | TGCGCCAGCACAACAAGGACAGGTGACTATGGCTACACCTTC | CASTTRTGDYGYTF
TRBJ2-7 | - | few | TRBV10-3 | TGTGCCATCAGTCTGAACGCTTACGAGCAGTACTTC | CAISLNAYEQYF
TRBJ2-1 | - | many | TRBV25-1 | TGTGCCAGCAGTGGGGATGGGGTACGGGAGCAGTTCTTC | CASSGDGVREQFF
TRBJ1-5 | - | - | TRBV5-1 | TGCGCCAGCAGCTTGTCGGGGCCGGGCTATAGCAATCAGCCCCAGCATTTT | CASSLSGPGYSNQPQHF
TRBJ2-7 | - | - | TRBV19 | TGTGCCAGTAGTATGGGCGACGGCTTCTTCGAGCAGTACTTC | CASSMGDGFFEQYF
TRBJ2-7 | TRBD2 | - | TRBV5-1 | TGCGCCAGCAGCTTGGAAGGAGCGGGAGGGCCTTACGAGCAGTACTTC | CASSLEGAGGPYEQYF
TRBJ2-3 | - | few | TRBV24-1 | TGTGCCACCAGTAACCGGCAAAGGACAGATACGCAGTATTTT | CATSNRQRTDTQYF
TRBJ2-3 | - | many | TRBV18 | TGTGCCAGCTCACCACCGCCGGGGCGCCTCACAGATACGCAGTATTTT | CASSPPPGRLTDTQYF
TRBJ2-7 | TRBD2 | - | TRBV12-3/TRBV12-4 | TGTGCCAGCAGTCGTAGCGGGAGACCTGGCGAGCAGTACTTC | CASSRSGRPGEQYF
TRBJ2-2 | TRBD2 | - | TRBV15 | TGTGCCACCAGCAGAGATAGCGGGAGAGGGCACACCGGGGAGCTGTTTTTT | CATSRDSGRGHTGELFF
TRBJ2-7 | TRBD2 | - | TRBV6-1 | TGTGCCAGCAAGGATAGCGGGAGGGACGAGCAGTACTTC | CASKDSGRDEQYF
TRBJ2-1 | TRBD2 | many | TRBV7-3 | TGTGCCAGCAGCCCGAGGTGGGCTAGCGGGGGGGTTGACAATGAGCAGTTCTTC | CASSPRWASGGVDNEQFF
TRBJ1-2 | - | few | TRBV20-1 | TGCAGTGCTGTAATACCGGACCCATTCTATGGCTACACCTTC | CSAVIPDPFYGYTF
TRBJ2-2 | TRBD2 | few | TRBV5-8 | TGTGCCAGCAGATATAGCGGGGCGAACACCGGGGAGCTGTTTTTT | CASRYSGANTGELFF
TRBJ2-1 | TRBD2 | few | TRBV7-2 | TGTGCCAGCAGCTTAATAGAACGGAGCGGGACTCAGGAGCAGTTCTTC | CASSLIERSGTQEQFF
TRBJ1-1 | - | few | TRBV29-1 | TGCAGCGGGAGGGAGGGGACCACTGAAGCTTTCTTT | CSGREGTTEAFF